Below, 13 T cell receptor beta chains from the same sample are listed, as sequenced in a study of shared clonotypes between healthy human individuals. Sequencing was performed with immunoSEQ multiplex PCR; in TCRdb, only in-frame clones are kept and a portion is missing. The sample comprises about 1.5 million clones, approximately 98% of which are singletons, and about 0.4% rests with the top ten. Sequenced sample: naive CD4+ T cells sorted from blood. Subset in this sample: CD45RA+ positively selected. These receptors were collected from a man aged 30 to 45 in good health.

Notes on this clone: Other DNA variants within this sample encode the same CDR3. The CDR3 sequence: CASSFGGTGGYEQYF. CDR3 in DNA: TGTGCCAGCAGTTTTGGGGGGACAGGGGGCTACGAGCAGTACTTC. The genes are TRBV28 and TRBJ2-7; 11 positions match TRBD1. V dropped 3 bases and J dropped 3; count of bases not matched to a gene: 4. The V gene's germline CDR1 is MDHEN and CDR2 SYDVKM. CDR3 size: 15 residues.

CDR3 bases: TGTGCCAGTAGTATGGACGCTTGGTCGGGGGGCGCTGGAAACACCATATATTTT. Amino acids: CASSMDAWSGGAGNTIYF. The gene calls are TRBV19 and TRBJ1-3; D is perhaps TRBD1 (6 bases). The CDR3 is 18 residues long. Trimming cost V 3 bases and J 2 bases, with 20 bases left between them. From germline, CDR1 is LNHDA and CDR2 SQIVND (reference sequence).

This chain connects TRBV7-9 to TRBJ1-1; D is perhaps TRBD1 (5 bases). Germline assignment: CDR1 SEHNR and CDR2 FQNEAQ (reference sequence). Trimming pared 5 bases from V and 8 bases from J, leaving 21 bases between. The CDR3 has 15 residues. DNA of the CDR3: TGTGCCAGCAGCCGCGGGACCGCGAGAATACCCGAAGCTTTCTTT. It translates to CASSRGTARIPEAFF.

V usage is TRBV5-1 and J usage is TRBJ2-7, with TRBD1 identical over 9 bases. V gave up 4 bases and J gave up 4 bases; unmatched junction bases: 15. The CDR3 sequence is 17 residues long. Germline-derived CDR1 and CDR2 are SGHRS and YFSETQ. CDR3 amino acids: CASSQWLHTGGWYEQYF. The CDR3 nucleotides are TGCGCCAGCAGCCAATGGCTACATACAGGGGGCTGGTACGAGCAGTACTTC.

V is TRBV7-9 and J is TRBJ2-2; D is possibly TRBD1 (7 bases). This CDR3 has 18 amino acids. Looked up from germline, CDR1 is SEHNR and CDR2 is FQNEAQ (reference sequence). Trimming stripped 2 bases from V and 1 base from J, with 17 bases between. The CDR3 DNA follows: TGTGCCAGCAGCTTACGGGGGACAGTTACTTTGAACACCGGGGAGCTGTTTTTT. It translates to CASSLRGTVTLNTGELFF.

This clone was picked up one time. The rearrangement joins TRBV6-6 to TRBJ2-5; TRBD2 matches at 7 bases. Per the germline V gene, CDR1 is MNHNY and CDR2 is SVGAGI (reference sequence). Trimming removed 8 bases from V and 4 bases from J; junction bases left unmatched: 10. This CDR3 comprises 14 residues. The CDR3 region is CASHRRESGETQYF. The CDR3 region has the DNA TGTGCCAGCCACAGGCGGGAGTCCGGAGAGACCCAGTACTTC.

The rearrangement joins TRBV15 to TRBJ2-5; D is undetermined. CDR1 LNHNV and CDR2 YYDKDF come from the germline V gene (reference sequence). Between the trimmed V and J ends, which lost 1 base and 4 bases, there was a span of 10 bases. The CDR3 has 14 residues. Here the CDR3 reads CATSRVPGGETQYF. The CDR3 DNA reads TGTGCCACCAGCAGAGTCCCGGGTGGAGAGACCCAGTACTTC.

The chain uses TRBV5-1 and TRBJ2-1, with TRBD2 matching over 9 bases. Losses at the gene ends were 2 bases for V and 3 bases for J; bases not matched to a gene: 3. The CDR3 is 15 amino acids. The germline gives CDR1 SGHRS, CDR2 YFSETQ. Here the CDR3 reads CASSFSGSVYNEQFF. The CDR3 region has the DNA TGCGCCAGCAGCTTTAGCGGGAGTGTCTACAATGAGCAGTTCTTC.

The chain recombines TRBV5-8 with TRBJ2-2, with TRBD1 matching 7 bases. Germline V CDR1 and CDR2: SGHTS, YDEGEE. V gave up 5 bases and J gave up 6 bases; unmatched junction bases: 13. The CDR3 length is 16 residues. The CDR3 DNA reads TGTGCCAGCAGAAAAAACCTGGGACAGCCCTCCGGGGAGCTGTTTTTT. Protein product: CASRKNLGQPSGELFF.

V is TRBV30 and J is TRBJ1-5, with D perhaps TRBD1 (6 bases). The CDR3 has 15 amino acids. Germline CDR1 is GTSNPN and CDR2 is SVGIG (reference sequence). With 5 bases removed from V and 1 base from J, the gap between germline ends came to 15 bases. DNA of the CDR3: TGTGCCTGGGACACAGGGAAGAGGAGCAATCAGCCCCAGCATTTT. Its protein product is CAWDTGKRSNQPQHF. The full variable domain, rest sourced from reference TRBV30 and TRBJ1-5, is SQTIHQWPATLVQPVGSPLSLECTVEGTSNPNLYWYRQAAGRGLQLLFYSVGIGQISSEVPQNLSASRPQDRQFILSSKKLLLSDSGFYLCAWDTGKRSNQPQHFGDGTRLSIL.

The genes are TRBV28 and TRBJ1-5, with 9 bases fitting TRBD1. The junction had 12 bases not matched to a gene; V was cut back by 3 bases and J by 6 bases. Per germline, CDR1 MDHEN and CDR2 SYDVKM. The CDR3 extends over 17 amino acids. The chain's CDR3 is CASSFGPGQGEGQPQHF. The CDR3 region has the DNA TGTGCCAGCAGTTTCGGACCGGGACAGGGAGAGGGTCAGCCCCAGCATTTT.

The sample holds one count of this clone. The rearrangement uses TRBV2 and TRBJ1-2, with TRBD1 matching 7 bases. V shed 7 bases, J shed 10 bases, and the junction held 9 bases outside the gene matches. The CDR3 loop spans 12 amino acids. The V gene's germline CDR1 is SNHLY and CDR2 FYNNEI. CDR3 sequence reads: CASKMSGGVYTF. CDR3 coding DNA: TGTGCCAGCAAAATGTCAGGGGGGGTCTACACCTTC.

The chain recombines TRBV6-4 with TRBJ2-2, with 10 bases fitting TRBD2. V lost 6 bases to trimming and J lost 1 base; unmatched junction nucleotides: 2. Germline CDR1 is MRHNA and CDR2 is SNTAGT. The length of the CDR3 is 15 residues. The CDR3 sequence: CASSRTSGNTGELFF. CDR3 sequence (DNA): TGTGCCAGCAGCAGGACTAGCGGGAACACCGGGGAGCTGTTTTTT.